This entry lists 21 T cell receptor beta chains sequenced from one sample in a study of blood T cell repertoires in COVID-19 (dated by TCRdb to 2018 to 2020). To prepare the library, the immunoSEQ multiplex PCR assay was applied. Here the immuneACCESS table is served through TCRdb, limited to in-frame sequences with V and J called. Missing clones are a known gap in these copies; in checked studies unresolved V genes cover under half, and the rest lacks a known reason. Present in this sample are 200,000 or so clones, about 88% of which were seen just once. The ten largest clonotypes hold under 2.5% of the sample. What was sequenced was peripheral blood. The receptors stem from a man between 65 and 85 years old with active or convalescent COVID-19.

This clone was detected only once. The chain has TRBV11-2 and TRBJ1-1; TRBD1 agrees at 7 bases. The V segment lost 4 bases and the J segment 8 bases; nucleotides outside the gene matches: 10. Germline V CDR1 and CDR2: SGHAT, FQNNGV. This CDR3 is 14 amino acids long. CDR3 loop: CASSWWDSPNEAFF. The CDR3 region has the DNA TGTGCCAGCAGCTGGTGGGACAGTCCTAACGAAGCTTTCTTT.

The rearrangement joins TRBV7-9 to TRBJ2-1; 9 bases line up with TRBD1. Germline V gene data show CDR1 as SEHNR and CDR2 as FQNEAQ (reference sequence). J gave up 0 bases and V 3 bases, and 6 bases lay outside the gene matches. The CDR3 extends over 17 amino acids. The CDR3 coding sequence is TGTGCCAGCAGCTTGGGGACAGGGTGGGCCTCCTACAATGAGCAGTTCTTC. This codes for CASSLGTGWASYNEQFF.

The chain uses TRBV5-1 and TRBJ1-2, with TRBD1 matching 10 bases. The ends lost 4 bases at V and 6 bases at J; junction bases unmatched: 6. CDR3 size: 14 residues. The germline CDR1 and CDR2 sequences are SGHRS and YFSETQ. CDR3 residues: CASSTTGGFDGYTF. The DNA for the CDR3 is TGCGCCAGCAGCACGACAGGGGGCTTTGATGGCTACACCTTC.

V gene TRBV6-1 combines with J gene TRBJ2-3; the D is unclear. V was clipped by 2 bases and J by 8 bases, with 11 bases between them. The germline CDR1 and CDR2 sequences are MNHNS and SASEGT. The CDR3 runs to 13 residues. CDR3 protein: CASSELSLSTQYF. CDR3 coding DNA: TGTGCCAGCAGTGAACTATCCCTATCTACGCAGTATTTT.

The chain carries TRBV28 and TRBJ1-1; TRBD1 matches at 7 bases. Germline V gene sequence: CDR1 MDHEN, CDR2 SYDVKM. The V and J ends lost 6 bases and 4 bases, in that order; junction bases with no gene match: 17. The CDR3 contains 17 residues. In DNA form, the CDR3 reads TGTGCCAGCAGACACCCTGTCGGGGGCAGGGGGGTCACTGAAGCTTTCTTT. Translated, it gives CASRHPVGGRGVTEAFF. Drawing the rest from reference TRBV28 and TRBJ1-1, the complete variable domain is DVKVTQSSRYLVKRTGEKVFLECVQDMDHENMFWYRQDPGLGLRLIYFSYDVKMKEKGDIPEGYSVSREKKERFSLILESASTNQTSMYLCASRHPVGGRGVTEAFFGQGTRLTVV.

V usage is TRBV2 and J usage is TRBJ1-3; D is uncertain. From germline, CDR1 is SNHLY and CDR2 FYNNEI. V gave up 3 bases and J gave up 5 bases, with 14 bases separating them. CDR3 length: 15 residues. For the CDR3, the DNA is TGTGCCAGCAGTGAGGTAGAGGGCTTTCGAAACACCATATATTTT. This gives the protein CASSEVEGFRNTIYF.

This chain links TRBV7-9 with TRBJ1-5; tentative D call: TRBD1 (6 bases). This CDR3 has 14 residues. Germline-derived CDR1 and CDR2 are SEHNR and FQNEAQ (reference sequence). Deletions cut 3 bases from V and 6 bases from J, with 12 bases between. CDR3 residues: CASSLTGEGQPQHF. The DNA of the CDR3 is TGTGCCAGCAGCTTGACAGGCGAGGGTCAGCCCCAGCATTTT.

This chain connects TRBV30 to TRBJ2-5, with TRBD2 as a possible D gene (6 bases). Per the germline V gene, CDR1 is GTSNPN and CDR2 is SVGIG (reference sequence). This CDR3 has 16 amino acids. V was trimmed by 2 bases and J by 5 bases, leaving 21 bases between them. CDR3 sequence: CAWSKGGGMGKETQYF. The CDR3 DNA follows: TGTGCCTGGAGTAAGGGAGGCGGAATGGGAAAGGAGACCCAGTACTTC.

The table lists this clone with a few counts. The chain combines TRBV6-5 with TRBJ1-2, with TRBD1 as a possible D gene (6 bases). The V gene's germline CDR1 is MNHEY and CDR2 SVGAGI. V lost 7 bases and J lost 8, with 14 bases in between. This CDR3 comprises 12 residues. The CDR3 coding sequence is TGTGCCAGCAAGGGGGAGGGGCGCGGCTACACCTTC. Amino acid sequence: CASKGEGRGYTF.

This chain uses TRBV7-9 with TRBJ1-2; 8 bases agree with TRBD1. CDR3 length: 15 amino acids. The germline gives CDR1 SEHNR, CDR2 FQNEAQ (reference sequence). J was trimmed by 4 bases and V by 5 bases; bases with no gene match: 9. The CDR3 DNA is TGTGCCAGCAGCCAGGGGGCAGGGGGCCTCTATGGCTACACCTTC. Protein sequence: CASSQGAGGLYGYTF.

J is TRBJ1-4 and V is TRBV11-2; tentatively, D is TRBD1 (5 bases). Trimming removed 5 bases from V and 4 bases from J, with 11 bases in between. Germline CDR1 reads SGHAT; CDR2 reads FQNNGV. The CDR3 contains 14 residues. This CDR3 is CASSRQTSNEKLFF. DNA of the CDR3: TGTGCCAGCAGCCGACAGACCAGTAATGAAAAACTGTTTTTT. Variable domain in full (rest from reference TRBV11-2 and TRBJ1-4): EAGVAQSPRYKIIEKRQSVAFWCNPISGHATLYWYQQILGQGPKLLIQFQNNGVVDDSQLPKDRFSAERLKGVDSTLKIQPAKLEDSAVYLCASSRQTSNEKLFFGSGTQLSVL.

J is TRBJ1-2 and V is TRBV5-1; 7 bases match TRBD1. CDR1 SGHRS and CDR2 YFSETQ come from the germline V gene. Trimming removed 3 bases from V and 4 bases from J; junction bases left unmatched: 6. The length of the CDR3 is 14 residues. The CDR3 here is CASSSRQGTYGYTF. CDR3 coding DNA: TGCGCCAGCAGCTCCCGACAGGGAACCTATGGCTACACCTTC.

The rearrangement uses TRBV10-2 and TRBJ2-2; TRBD1 is a possible D gene (5 bases). From germline, CDR1 is WSHSY and CDR2 SAAADI. The CDR3 spans 16 residues. With 3 bases removed from V and 4 bases from J, the gap between germline ends came to 15 bases. The CDR3 DNA reads TGCGCCAGCAGTGATTCGGGCAGGGTTGGCACCGGGGAGCTGTTTTTT. Translating it yields CASSDSGRVGTGELFF.

V and J are TRBV7-9 and TRBJ1-2; the D is unclear. The CDR3 covers 14 residues. Germline V CDR1 and CDR2: SEHNR, FQNEAQ (reference sequence). Trimming took off 4 bases at V and 1 base at J, with 10 bases between the two ends. CDR3 sequence (DNA): TGTGCCAGCAGCTCCCTTTGGAGTAACTATGGCTACACCTTC. This sequence encodes CASSSLWSNYGYTF.

This chain uses TRBV5-1 with TRBJ1-6; the D gene is possibly TRBD1 (6 bases). V was clipped by 4 bases and J by 3 bases, with 17 bases between them. CDR1 is SGHRS, CDR2 YFSETQ, per germline. The CDR3 contains 17 residues. CDR3 residues: CASSPRTASHYNSPLHF. The CDR3 nucleotides are TGCGCCAGCAGCCCCAGGACAGCTTCTCACTATAATTCACCCCTCCACTTT.

The chain is built from TRBV6-5 and TRBJ2-7, with 8 bases matching TRBD1. J gave up 0 bases and V 5 bases, and 6 bases lay outside the gene matches. CDR3 size: 15 residues. The germline V gene has CDR1 MNHEY and CDR2 SVGAGI. In DNA, the CDR3 is TGTGCCAGCAGTCCGGACAGGGCGAGCTCCTACGAGCAGTACTTC. Amino acid sequence: CASSPDRASSYEQYF.

The J gene is TRBJ2-1, the V gene TRBV5-1; no firm D call. The CDR3 runs to 12 residues. V was clipped by 2 bases and J by 7 bases, with 7 bases between them. Germline values: CDR1 SGHRS, CDR2 YFSETQ. As DNA, the CDR3 is TGCGCCAGCAGCTTATCTTTTAATGAGCAGTTCTTC. It is translated as CASSLSFNEQFF.

The V and J genes are TRBV28 and TRBJ2-7, with 16 bases lining up with TRBD2. V lost 9 bases and J lost 2; bases outside the gene matches: 1. The CDR3 consists of 14 residues. Germline values: CDR1 MDHEN, CDR2 SYDVKM. CDR3 in DNA: TGTGCCAGGGGGACTAGCGGGGGGGCCTACGAGCAGTACTTC. Translating it yields CARGTSGGAYEQYF.

This rearrangement joins TRBV3-1 (or the pseudogene TRBV3-2) to TRBJ2-1, with 9 bases lining up with TRBD1. The CDR3 contains 13 residues. V shed 6 bases and J 5 bases; nucleotides not matched to a gene: 2. Germline CDR1 reads LGHDT; CDR2 reads YNNKEL (reference sequence). Written as DNA, the CDR3 is TGTGCCAGCAGGCGACAGGGGGACAATGAGCAGTTCTTC. Its protein is CASRRQGDNEQFF.

The chain links TRBV6-4 to TRBJ1-1, with D perhaps TRBD1 (5 bases). Germline V gives CDR1 MRHNA, CDR2 SNTAGT. Trimming left V 0 bases short and J 3 bases short, with 11 bases between. The length of the CDR3 is 15 residues. CDR3 region: CASSDSAGGDTEAFF. The CDR3 DNA is TGTGCCAGCAGTGACTCTGCGGGAGGGGACACTGAAGCTTTCTTT.

The chain employs TRBV14 and TRBJ2-2, with 9 bases aligning to TRBD2. Unmatched junction bases numbered 9, after V lost 6 bases and J lost 4 bases. Germline V CDR1 and CDR2: SGHDN, FVKESK. This CDR3 is 16 amino acids long. CDR3 loop: CASRPAGGGPTGELFF. In DNA form, the CDR3 reads TGTGCCAGCAGACCCGCGGGGGGGGGCCCCACCGGGGAGCTGTTTTTT. Full variable domain (outside the CDR3, taken from reference TRBV14 and TRBJ2-2): EAGVTQFPSHSVIEKGQTVTLRCDPISGHDNLYWYRRVMGKEIKFLLHFVKESKQDESGMPNNRFLAERTGGTYSTLKVQPAELEDSGVYFCASRPAGGGPTGELFFGEGSRLTVL.